This T cell receptor beta chain was profiled in a study of cytomegalovirus exposure and HLA in healthy donors. Findings and limits, study-wide: The productive fraction for most TCR beta V segments was about 87% or about 30% in an earlier analysis. The authors later linked a missense DCLRE1C variant to TCR beta V- and J-gene trimming. The authors judged a highly shared variant cluster likely a sequencing artifact.

For this clone: No antigen is known for it.

This CDR3 comprises 15 residues. Germline loops: CDR1 SQVTM, CDR2 ANQGSEA. Between the trimmed V and J ends, which lost 6 bases and 7 bases, there was a span of 21 bases. The PCR employed 60 Vbeta primers together with 13 Jbeta primers. Authors' methods: The authors later counted roughly 77 million unique TCR beta chains, roughly 10 million of them shared. Clones were sequenced by immunoSEQ multiplex PCR, and TCRdb holds only the in-frame ones, with some missing. V, J and clone size are those of that table, while D and trimming were read from the DNA. The sample carries 50,000 to 75,000 clones, approximately 75% recorded once.

The source material was PBMCs. The clonotype comes from a man between 25 and 39 years old in good health and CMV-seropositive. The rearrangement joins TRBV29-1 to TRBJ1-4; D ambiguous. DNA of the CDR3: TGCAGCGTCCCCGTGCGGGGTTTTTCTTCTGAAAAACTGTTTTTT. Translation: CSVPVRGFSSEKLFF.